The rows below give T cell receptor beta chains drawn from one sample of a study of T cell responses to AZD1222 COVID-19 vaccine. The data were produced by immunoSEQ multiplex PCR, yet TCRdb's version contains in-frame clones alone and is incomplete. The sample lists tens of thousands of clones; around 85% were seen once. The sample consisted of peripheral blood, taken on day 0 of AZD1222 vaccination. The receptor set was obtained from an adult in good health. The CDR3 runs from the conserved cysteine through the conserved F or W. The order of the fields is CDR3 protein, CDR3 DNA, clone size, J gene, D gene, V gene. D genes are given only for firm matches. Size values are once, few and many counts, or a class for expanded clones, and some rows have none.

cdr3_aa: CASSLSPNNEQFF
cdr3_nt: TGTGCCAGCAGCTTGAGCCCTAACAATGAGCAGTTCTTC
clone_size: NA
j_call: TRBJ2-1
d_call: NA
v_call: TRBV5-6

cdr3_aa: CASREGGGYTF
cdr3_nt: TGTGCCAGTCGAGAGGGAGGTGGCTACACCTTC
clone_size: NA
j_call: TRBJ1-2
d_call: NA
v_call: TRBV19

cdr3_aa: CAWSPQGSGYTF
cdr3_nt: TGTGCCTGGAGTCCGCAGGGCTCTGGCTACACCTTC
clone_size: NA
j_call: TRBJ1-2
d_call: NA
v_call: TRBV30

cdr3_aa: CASRGTSGAYNEQFF
cdr3_nt: TGTGCCAGCAGGGGGACTAGCGGGGCCTACAATGAGCAGTTCTTC
clone_size: few
j_call: TRBJ2-1
d_call: TRBD2
v_call: TRBV7-9

cdr3_aa: CASSPAGTGPYGYTF
cdr3_nt: TGTGCCAGCAGCCCCGCCGGGACAGGACCCTATGGCTACACCTTC
clone_size: NA
j_call: TRBJ1-2
d_call: TRBD1
v_call: TRBV7-3

cdr3_aa: CASSLARLTAKTGYTF
cdr3_nt: TGTGCCAGCAGCTTAGCCAGGCTCACGGCGAAGACGGGCTACACCTTC
clone_size: NA
j_call: TRBJ1-2
d_call: NA
v_call: TRBV7-8

cdr3_aa: CASSPSGSGGDTQYF
cdr3_nt: TGTGCCAGCAGTCCTAGCGGGAGCGGGGGAGATACGCAGTATTTT
clone_size: few
j_call: TRBJ2-3
d_call: TRBD2
v_call: TRBV6-4

cdr3_aa: CASSPTTSGGEQFF
cdr3_nt: TGTGCCAGCAGCCCAACGACTAGCGGGGGTGAGCAGTTCTTC
clone_size: NA
j_call: TRBJ2-1
d_call: TRBD2
v_call: TRBV11-3

cdr3_aa: CASSRDLVNTEAFF
cdr3_nt: TGTGCCAGTAGTAGGGACCTCGTGAACACTGAAGCTTTCTTT
clone_size: NA
j_call: TRBJ1-1
d_call: NA
v_call: TRBV19

cdr3_aa: CASTATGVYNEQFF
cdr3_nt: TGTGCCAGCACTGCAACGGGAGTTTACAATGAGCAGTTCTTC
clone_size: NA
j_call: TRBJ2-1
d_call: NA
v_call: TRBV5-4

cdr3_aa: CASRRTGDYGYTF
cdr3_nt: TGCGCCAGCAGGCGGACAGGGGACTATGGCTACACCTTC
clone_size: NA
j_call: TRBJ1-2
d_call: TRBD1
v_call: TRBV5-1

cdr3_aa: CASRPGSTNEKLFF
cdr3_nt: TGTGCCAGCAGACCGGGATCAACTAATGAAAAACTGTTTTTT
clone_size: NA
j_call: TRBJ1-4
d_call: NA
v_call: TRBV7-9

cdr3_aa: CASSSQMAGGPNEQFF
cdr3_nt: TGTGCCAGCAGCTCCCAAATGGCGGGAGGGCCAAATGAGCAGTTCTTC
clone_size: NA
j_call: TRBJ2-1
d_call: TRBD2
v_call: TRBV7-3

cdr3_aa: CASQGAGETQYF
cdr3_nt: TGTGCCAGTCAGGGGGCGGGCGAGACCCAGTACTTC
clone_size: NA
j_call: TRBJ2-5
d_call: TRBD1
v_call: TRBV28

cdr3_aa: CASSFVTGSSYEQYF
cdr3_nt: TGTGCCAGCAGTTTCGTGACAGGGAGCTCCTACGAGCAGTACTTC
clone_size: NA
j_call: TRBJ2-7
d_call: TRBD1
v_call: TRBV27

cdr3_aa: CASSRERVETDTQYF
cdr3_nt: TGTGCCAGCAGTCGAGAGAGGGTTGAGACAGATACGCAGTATTTT
clone_size: once
j_call: TRBJ2-3
d_call: NA
v_call: TRBV28

cdr3_aa: CASSGNTIYF
cdr3_nt: TGTGCCAGTAGCGGAAACACCATATATTTT
clone_size: NA
j_call: TRBJ1-3
d_call: NA
v_call: TRBV19

cdr3_aa: CASSGDRGRHVNGYTF
cdr3_nt: TGCGCCAGCAGCGGGGACAGGGGGCGACACGTCAATGGCTACACCTTC
clone_size: NA
j_call: TRBJ1-2
d_call: TRBD1
v_call: TRBV5-1

cdr3_aa: CASSPPQGNYGYTF
cdr3_nt: TGTGCCAGCAGCCCGCCCCAGGGCAACTATGGCTACACCTTC
clone_size: NA
j_call: TRBJ1-2
d_call: NA
v_call: TRBV7-2

cdr3_aa: CASSRPTGNQPQHF
cdr3_nt: TGTGCCAGTAGTAGGCCGACAGGGAATCAGCCCCAGCATTTT
clone_size: once
j_call: TRBJ1-5
d_call: TRBD1
v_call: TRBV19

cdr3_aa: CSVELRMTRTLIWANVLTF
cdr3_nt: TGCAGCGTTGAACTCAGGATGACACGCACGTTGATTTGGGCCAACGTCCTGACTTTC
clone_size: NA
j_call: TRBJ2-6
d_call: NA
v_call: TRBV29-1

cdr3_aa: CASSFGPDATYEQYF
cdr3_nt: TGCGCCAGCAGCTTTGGTCCGGATGCAACCTACGAGCAGTACTTC
clone_size: NA
j_call: TRBJ2-7
d_call: NA
v_call: TRBV5-1

cdr3_aa: CASSLPGQGTDTQYF
cdr3_nt: TGTGCCAGCAGCCTACCGGGACAGGGCACAGATACGCAGTATTTT
clone_size: NA
j_call: TRBJ2-3
d_call: TRBD1
v_call: TRBV3-1/TRBV3-2

cdr3_aa: CASKGLATDTQYF
cdr3_nt: TGTGCCAGCAAGGGACTAGCGACAGATACGCAGTATTTT
clone_size: NA
j_call: TRBJ2-3
d_call: TRBD2
v_call: TRBV7-2

cdr3_aa: CASSSPVLASADTQYF
cdr3_nt: TGTGCCAGCAGCTCCCCGGTCCTAGCGAGCGCAGATACGCAGTATTTT
clone_size: NA
j_call: TRBJ2-3
d_call: NA
v_call: TRBV5-8

cdr3_aa: CASSEVQGRNEKLFF
cdr3_nt: TGTGCCAGCAGTGAGGTACAGGGGAGGAATGAAAAACTGTTTTTT
clone_size: NA
j_call: TRBJ1-4
d_call: TRBD1
v_call: TRBV2

cdr3_aa: CASSSLMGRQGTDTQYF
cdr3_nt: TGTGCCAGCAGCTCCCTCATGGGGAGACAGGGAACAGATACGCAGTATTTT
clone_size: NA
j_call: TRBJ2-3
d_call: TRBD1
v_call: TRBV9

cdr3_aa: CASSQHTGNPYNEQFF
cdr3_nt: TGTGCCAGCAGCCAACATACAGGGAATCCCTACAATGAGCAGTTCTTC
clone_size: NA
j_call: TRBJ2-1
d_call: NA
v_call: TRBV4-2

cdr3_aa: CATTEGPDGGYTF
cdr3_nt: TGTGCCACCACGGAGGGACCAGATGGGGGCTACACCTTC
clone_size: few
j_call: TRBJ1-2
d_call: NA
v_call: TRBV12-3/TRBV12-4

cdr3_aa: CASSLDDNQPQHF
cdr3_nt: TGTGCCAGCAGTTTGGATGACAATCAGCCCCAGCATTTT
clone_size: NA
j_call: TRBJ1-5
d_call: NA
v_call: TRBV28

cdr3_aa: CASSWGLSNVFF
cdr3_nt: TGTGCCAGCAGTTGGGGACTCTCAAATGTGTTCTTC
clone_size: NA
j_call: TRBJ2-1
d_call: NA
v_call: TRBV6-6

cdr3_aa: CASSQAGLAGPYEQYF
cdr3_nt: TGCGCCAGCAGCCAAGCGGGACTAGCGGGCCCCTACGAGCAGTACTTC
clone_size: once
j_call: TRBJ2-7
d_call: TRBD2
v_call: TRBV4-3

cdr3_aa: CASSLATGELFF
cdr3_nt: TGTGCCAGCAGCTTAGCCACCGGGGAGCTGTTTTTT
clone_size: NA
j_call: TRBJ2-2
d_call: NA
v_call: TRBV7-2

cdr3_aa: CAISAGSSGPYEQYF
cdr3_nt: TGTGCCATCAGTGCGGGCTCTAGCGGGCCTTACGAGCAGTACTTC
clone_size: NA
j_call: TRBJ2-7
d_call: TRBD2
v_call: TRBV10-3

cdr3_aa: CSASSPASGATDTQYF
cdr3_nt: TGCAGTGCTAGTTCGCCGGCTAGCGGAGCCACAGATACGCAGTATTTT
clone_size: few
j_call: TRBJ2-3
d_call: TRBD2
v_call: TRBV20-1

cdr3_aa: CASGPRKRGESQGATEAFF
cdr3_nt: TGTGCTAGTGGCCCCCGGAAAAGAGGGGAGAGCCAGGGGGCCACTGAAGCTTTCTTT
clone_size: NA
j_call: TRBJ1-1
d_call: TRBD1
v_call: TRBV12-5

cdr3_aa: CAAAAGTGGEQYF
cdr3_nt: TGTGCCGCAGCGGCTGGGACAGGCGGCGAGCAGTACTTC
clone_size: NA
j_call: TRBJ2-7
d_call: TRBD1
v_call: TRBV2

cdr3_aa: CASSLGTGLINEQFF
cdr3_nt: TGTGCCAGCAGTTTAGGGACAGGGCTCATCAATGAGCAGTTCTTC
clone_size: NA
j_call: TRBJ2-1
d_call: TRBD1
v_call: TRBV27

cdr3_aa: CASSGGQSYEQYF
cdr3_nt: TGTGCCAGCAGCGGGGGACAGTCCTACGAGCAGTACTTC
clone_size: NA
j_call: TRBJ2-7
d_call: TRBD1
v_call: TRBV9

cdr3_aa: CADVTGGATGKLFF
cdr3_nt: TGTGCCGACGTTACGGGCGGCGCAACGGGAAAACTGTTTTTT
clone_size: NA
j_call: TRBJ1-4
d_call: NA
v_call: TRBV5-4

cdr3_aa: CASSFRLEQYF
cdr3_nt: TGTGCCAGCAGTTTTCGTCTCGAGCAGTACTTC
clone_size: once
j_call: TRBJ2-7
d_call: NA
v_call: TRBV28

cdr3_aa: CASRGIRSTEAFF
cdr3_nt: TGTGCCAGCAGGGGAATCCGATCGACTGAAGCTTTCTTT
clone_size: NA
j_call: TRBJ1-1
d_call: NA
v_call: TRBV12-3/TRBV12-4

cdr3_aa: CAISDAGNNQPQHF
cdr3_nt: TGTGCCATCAGTGACGCAGGAAACAATCAGCCCCAGCATTTT
clone_size: NA
j_call: TRBJ1-5
d_call: NA
v_call: TRBV10-3

cdr3_aa: CASSQEYSPLHF
cdr3_nt: TGTGCCAGCAGCCAAGAATACTCACCCCTCCACTTT
clone_size: NA
j_call: TRBJ1-6
d_call: NA
v_call: TRBV3-1/TRBV3-2

cdr3_aa: CASRRGTVGYTF
cdr3_nt: TGTGCCAGCAGACGAGGCACCGTGGGCTACACCTTC
clone_size: NA
j_call: TRBJ1-2
d_call: NA
v_call: TRBV28

cdr3_aa: CASSYQGAPYGYTF
cdr3_nt: TGCGCCAGCAGCTACCAGGGGGCCCCCTATGGCTACACCTTC
clone_size: NA
j_call: TRBJ1-2
d_call: TRBD1
v_call: TRBV4-1

cdr3_aa: CASSLSGYTEAFF
cdr3_nt: TGTGCCAGCAGCTTAAGCGGGTACACTGAAGCTTTCTTT
clone_size: few
j_call: TRBJ1-1
d_call: NA
v_call: TRBV7-2

cdr3_aa: CASSSRGNSEKLFF
cdr3_nt: TGTGCCAGCAGTAGCCGGGGGAATAGTGAAAAACTGTTTTTT
clone_size: NA
j_call: TRBJ1-4
d_call: NA
v_call: TRBV9

cdr3_aa: CASSDTGTEAFF
cdr3_nt: TGTGCCAGCAGCGACACAGGAACCGAAGCTTTCTTT
clone_size: NA
j_call: TRBJ1-1
d_call: NA
v_call: TRBV7-6

cdr3_aa: CASSPTSGEQFF
cdr3_nt: TGTGCCAGCAGTCCAACTAGCGGTGAGCAGTTCTTC
clone_size: NA
j_call: TRBJ2-1
d_call: TRBD2
v_call: TRBV12-3/TRBV12-4

cdr3_aa: CASSQVSPSHQPQHF
cdr3_nt: TGCGCCAGCAGCCAAGTTTCCCCCTCCCATCAGCCCCAGCATTTT
clone_size: NA
j_call: TRBJ1-5
d_call: NA
v_call: TRBV4-1

cdr3_aa: CASSRDSIRYEQYF
cdr3_nt: TGTGCCAGCAGCAGGGACTCGATACGGTACGAGCAGTACTTC
clone_size: NA
j_call: TRBJ2-7
d_call: NA
v_call: TRBV28

cdr3_aa: CASSLNPLRGDEQFF
cdr3_nt: TGTGCCAGCAGCTTAAATCCGCTCCGGGGGGATGAGCAGTTCTTC
clone_size: once
j_call: TRBJ2-1
d_call: TRBD2
v_call: TRBV7-3

cdr3_aa: CASSQGREVETQYF
cdr3_nt: TGTGCCAGCAGCCAAGGAAGGGAGGTAGAGACCCAGTACTTC
clone_size: NA
j_call: TRBJ2-5
d_call: NA
v_call: TRBV3-1/TRBV3-2

cdr3_aa: CASSLGQAKLFF
cdr3_nt: TGTGCCAGCAGCCTCGGACAGGCCAAACTGTTTTTT
clone_size: NA
j_call: TRBJ1-4
d_call: TRBD1
v_call: TRBV28

cdr3_aa: CASSRGIEGAGELFF
cdr3_nt: TGTGCCAGCAGCAGGGGGATAGAAGGTGCCGGGGAGCTGTTTTTT
clone_size: once
j_call: TRBJ2-2
d_call: NA
v_call: TRBV3-1/TRBV3-2

cdr3_aa: CASSLVGQTNEQFF
cdr3_nt: TGTGCCAGCAGCTTAGTGGGGCAGACTAATGAGCAGTTCTTC
clone_size: NA
j_call: TRBJ2-1
d_call: NA
v_call: TRBV11-2

cdr3_aa: CASSLSRNYGYTF
cdr3_nt: TGTGCCAGCAGCTTGAGCCGGAACTATGGCTACACCTTC
clone_size: few
j_call: TRBJ1-2
d_call: NA
v_call: TRBV5-6

cdr3_aa: CASSLLRGESVTQYF
cdr3_nt: TGTGCCAGCAGCTTGCTTCGGGGGGAGTCAGTGACCCAGTACTTC
clone_size: NA
j_call: TRBJ2-5
d_call: TRBD2
v_call: TRBV5-8

cdr3_aa: CASSYEHFNYGYTF
cdr3_nt: TGTGCCAGCAGTTACGAACACTTTAACTATGGCTACACCTTC
clone_size: NA
j_call: TRBJ1-2
d_call: NA
v_call: TRBV6-2/TRBV6-3